This entry concerns a single T cell receptor (beta chain). This clone showed up just a few times. Its antigen remains undetermined. There are no base qualities to consult, and no much larger clone falls within one base. The data are from a study of blood T cell repertoires in COVID-19 (TCRdb year 2020). Background on the whole study: The collaborator samples originated in the United States, Italy and Spain and spanned the acute and convalescent phases of COVID-19. The prospective study material was composed of cDNA or gDNA derived from T cells, B-cell-depleted T cells, or PBMCs. Subjects who had been exposed to COVID-19, were actively infected with it, or had recovered from it provided the deeply sampled blood TCRbeta repertoires that made up the dataset. A freely available public database, intended as a resource for researchers studying the immune response to SARS-CoV-2, is where the repertoires were released. Samples were obtained from the ongoing ImmuneRACE study (first 160 participants) and from over a thousand subjects provided by 6 global collaborators. Sample metadata almost always included a de-identified subject ID, COVID-19 status, age in years and sex. Where HLA class I and class II types were available, the types were taken from metadata supplied by the sample provider, not from assay-based typing. General study outcomes and caveats: How much clinical and demographic metadata was included differed by source and by participant, and the metadata was provided uncurated.

Reading from cysteine to phenylalanine, the CDR3 counts 15 amino acids. Just CDR3 DNA is preserved here, 45 bases in frame from base 1. For CDR1 and CDR2, the germline V gene lists SNHLY and FYNNEI. V drops 3 bases and J drops 0 bases, leaving 12 bases in between. TCRbeta CDR3 regions were amplified from genomic DNA by means of the immunoSEQ Assay, a bias-controlled multiplex PCR. Processing in the source paper ran as follows. Nucleated cell counts per sample were estimated from amplification of reference gene primers within the assay. Sequence reads were collapsed and filtered to measure the absolute abundance of every unique TCRbeta CDR3 rearrangement. Productive Simpson clonality was computed per sample as the square root of Simpson's diversity index over productive rearrangements. This is the immuneACCESS table as TCRdb keeps it, with only in-frame sequences that have V and J called. A part of the clones is gone; compared with another copy, unresolved V genes explain less than half, and the rest is unexplained. That table supplies the V and J calls and clone size; D and trimming were determined from the DNA. The sample profile shows about 64,000 clones; 85% to 90% of them were found once. The ten largest clones represent 3.2% of the sample.

The collaborating institutions used their own protocols to collect whole blood in K2EDTA tubes. For TCRbeta analysis, collaborator samples were shipped as frozen whole blood, as isolated PBMCs, or as DNA extracted from either sample type. Sequencing used peripheral blood. This receptor was identified in a man in his fifties with active COVID-19. The V and J genes are TRBV2 and TRBJ2-7, and the D gene may be TRBD2, 6 bases matching. The CDR3 region reads CASSETLAASYEQYF. At the DNA level, the sequence is TGTGCCAGCAGTGAGACCTTAGCGGCCTCCTACGAGCAGTACTTC. Reference TRBV2 and TRBJ2-7 proteins supply the regions before and after the CDR3; the full variable domain is: EPEVTQTPSHQVTQMGQEVILRCVPISNHLYFYWYRQILGQKVEFLVSFYNNEISEKSEIFDDQFSVERPDGSNFTLKIRSTKLEDSAMYFCASSETLAASYEQYFGPGTRLTVT.